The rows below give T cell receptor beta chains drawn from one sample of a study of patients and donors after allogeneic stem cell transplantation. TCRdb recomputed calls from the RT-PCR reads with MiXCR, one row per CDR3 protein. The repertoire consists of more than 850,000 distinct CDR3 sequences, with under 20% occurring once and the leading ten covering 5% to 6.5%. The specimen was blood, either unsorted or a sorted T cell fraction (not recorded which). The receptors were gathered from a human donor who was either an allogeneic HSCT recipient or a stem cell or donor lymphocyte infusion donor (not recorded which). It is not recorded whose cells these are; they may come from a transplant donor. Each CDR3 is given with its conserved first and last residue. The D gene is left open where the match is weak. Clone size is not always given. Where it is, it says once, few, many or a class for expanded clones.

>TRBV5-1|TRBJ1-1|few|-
CASSPRYSEAFF
TGCGCCAGCAGCCCACGCTATTCTGAAGCTTTCTTT
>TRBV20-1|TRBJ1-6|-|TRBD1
CSATGQGGSPLHF
TGCAGTGCCACCGGACAGGGCGGTTCACCCCTCCACTTT
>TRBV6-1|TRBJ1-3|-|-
CASRHTDGNSGNTIYF
TGTGCCAGCAGACACACTGACGGGAACTCTGGAAACACCATATATTTT
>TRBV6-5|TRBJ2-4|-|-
CASSYSRGVQSNIQYF
TGTGCCAGCAGTTACTCTCGGGGAGTTCAATCGAACATTCAGTACTTC
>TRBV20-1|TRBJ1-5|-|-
CSARSTPGTHNQPQHF
TGCAGTGCTAGATCGACGCCCGGGACACACAATCAGCCCCAGCATTTT
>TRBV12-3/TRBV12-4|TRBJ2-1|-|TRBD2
CASSSLLAGGQVGNEQFF
TGTGCCAGCAGTTCCTTACTAGCGGGAGGTCAGGTTGGGAATGAGCAGTTCTTC
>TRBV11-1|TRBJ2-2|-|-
CASSYIESGSGELFF
TGTGCCAGCAGCTATATAGAGTCGGGGAGCGGGGAGCTGTTTTTT
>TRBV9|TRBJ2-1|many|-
CASSVGGNNEQFF
TGTGCCAGCAGCGTCGGAGGGAACAATGAGCAGTTCTTC
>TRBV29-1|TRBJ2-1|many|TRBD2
CSLKREGSYNEQFF
TGCAGCCTGAAGCGGGAAGGGTCCTACAATGAGCAGTTCTTC
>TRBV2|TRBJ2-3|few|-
CASTPEVGLVSDTQYF
TGTGCCAGCACCCCTGAGGTTGGGCTAGTATCAGATACGCAGTATTTT
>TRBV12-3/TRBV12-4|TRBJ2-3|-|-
CASGYGTGTDTQYF
TGTGCCAGCGGCTACGGGACCGGCACAGATACGCAGTATTTT
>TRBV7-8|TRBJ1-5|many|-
CASSLALFAAGADVEPQHF
TGTGCCAGCAGCTTAGCGCTTTTCGCGGCAGGGGCAGATGTAGAGCCCCAGCATTTT
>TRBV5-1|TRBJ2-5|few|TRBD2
CASSSSPGLDQETQYF
TGCGCCAGCAGCTCAAGTCCGGGACTAGACCAAGAGACCCAGTACTTC
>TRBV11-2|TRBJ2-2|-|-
CASRPRDTGELFF
TGTGCCAGCAGGCCTAGAGACACCGGGGAGCTGTTTTTT
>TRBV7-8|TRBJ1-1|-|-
CASSLGTVTNTEAFF
TGTGCCAGCAGCTTAGGGACGGTGACTAACACTGAAGCTTTCTTT
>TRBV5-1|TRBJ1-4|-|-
CASSLERAGHEKLFF
TGCGCCAGCAGCTTGGAGAGGGCTGGGCATGAAAAACTGTTTTTT
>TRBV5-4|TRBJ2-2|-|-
CASSRRQAHPVGELFF
TGTGCCAGCAGCCGCAGACAGGCGCACCCGGTAGGGGAGCTGTTTTTT